This passage covers 21 T cell receptor beta chains from one sample sequenced in a study of cytomegalovirus exposure and HLA in healthy donors (dated by TCRdb to between 2016 and 2019). Receptor amplification or capture employed the immunoSEQ multiplex PCR assay. For the multiplex PCR, a mixture combining 60 forward primers for TCR Vbeta segments and 13 reverse primers for TCR Jbeta segments was used. Imported from immuneACCESS, the table was reduced by TCRdb to in-frame sequences with V and J called. These copies leave out some clones; in studies compared against another copy, an unresolved V gene accounts for under half, and the cause of the remainder is not known. The sample table shows 150,000 to 200,000 clones, and roughly 84% are seen once. The ten largest clonotypes hold more than 2% of the sample. Specimen: PBMCs. These receptors came from a man between 18 and 35 years old in good health and CMV-seropositive.

The rearrangement uses TRBV2 and TRBJ1-6; D is possibly TRBD1 (5 bases). The CDR3 is 13 amino acids. Germline CDR1 reads SNHLY; CDR2 reads FYNNEI. The V end lost 11 bases, the J end lost 8 bases, and 16 bases lay between the germline ends. CDR3: CAESGGKDSPLHF. The DNA for the CDR3 is TGTGCCGAAAGCGGGGGGAAGGATTCACCCCTCCACTTT.

V gene TRBV10-2 combines with J gene TRBJ2-5; 7 bases are a match to TRBD1. CDR3 length equals 16 residues. Germline trimming cut 3 bases from V and 5 bases from J; bases unmatched to any gene: 12. Germline V gives CDR1 WSHSY, CDR2 SAAADI. DNA for the CDR3: TGCGCCAGCAGTGAAGGAGATAGACAGGGTGGGGAGACCCAGTACTTC. This gives the protein CASSEGDRQGGETQYF.

J is TRBJ1-1 and V is TRBV9; 8 bases line up with TRBD1. Germline V lookup: CDR1 SGDLS, CDR2 YYNGEE. J gave up 3 bases and V 3 bases, and 13 bases lay outside the gene matches. The CDR3 length is 17 residues. CDR3 sequence: CASSGQGKGVSDTEAFF. The CDR3 coding sequence is TGTGCCAGCAGCGGACAGGGGAAAGGTGTGAGCGACACTGAAGCTTTCTTT.

This chain links TRBV9 with TRBJ2-7; 9 bases map to TRBD1. Germline V gives CDR1 SGDLS, CDR2 YYNGEE. The CDR3 contains 15 residues. V lost 4 bases and J lost 3; bases outside the gene matches: 8. The CDR3 coding sequence is TGTGCCAGCAGCCCAGGACAGGGGATCGTCTACGAGCAGTACTTC. Protein sequence: CASSPGQGIVYEQYF.

This clone was seen only once. The sample has other DNA sequences that encode this CDR3 too. The rearrangement uses TRBV9 and TRBJ2-7; D is perhaps TRBD1 (8 bases). The CDR3 runs 15 residues. With 0 bases removed from V and 3 bases from J, the gap between germline ends came to 13 bases. The germline gives CDR1 SGDLS, CDR2 YYNGEE. In DNA, the CDR3 is TGTGCCAGCAGCGTAGAGGGGGGGACAGGCTACGAGCAGTACTTC. This codes for CASSVEGGTGYEQYF.

About this clone itself: The sample has other DNA sequences that encode this CDR3 too. The genes are TRBV9 and TRBJ2-7; TRBD1 matches at 7 bases. The germline V gene encodes CDR1 SGDLS and CDR2 YYNGEE. V trimming: 0 bases; J trimming: 2 bases; junction bases outside the gene matches: 2. This CDR3 has 14 residues. The CDR3 nucleotides are TGTGCCAGCAGCGTAGCGCAGGGGGCCTACGAGCAGTACTTC. Translating gives CASSVAQGAYEQYF.

The V and J genes are TRBV5-4 and TRBJ1-5; D gene ambiguous. The germline V gene has CDR1 SGHNT and CDR2 YYREEE (reference sequence). V shed 4 bases and J shed 5 bases, with 16 bases lying between them. The CDR3 covers 15 residues. The CDR3 sequence is CASSEHPGSDQPQHF. CDR3 nucleotides: TGTGCCAGCAGCGAACACCCGGGATCCGATCAGCCCCAGCATTTT.

This clone was counted a few times. The J gene is TRBJ1-6, the V gene TRBV12-5, with 9 bases aligning to TRBD1. V shed 4 bases, J shed 7 bases, and the junction held 5 bases outside the gene matches. The CDR3 runs to 15 residues. The germline CDR1 and CDR2 sequences are LGHNT and FRNRAP. The CDR3 loop reads CASGYHDRGNSPLHF. The CDR3 DNA is TGTGCTAGTGGTTACCACGACAGGGGGAATTCACCCCTCCACTTT.

The rearrangement joins TRBV7-2 to TRBJ2-3; 9 bases agree with TRBD2. The CDR3 is 14 residues long. The V gene's germline CDR1 is SGHTA and CDR2 FQGNSA. J lost 3 bases, V lost 8 bases, and 6 bases had no gene match. The CDR3 nucleotides are TGTGCCAGCGATCCTAGCGGGACTACAGATACGCAGTATTTT. Its translation is CASDPSGTTDTQYF.

To note about this clone: Relative to the germline gene, one junction end is altered; a read error may explain this. The V call is TRBV29-1, the J call TRBJ2-3; possibly TRBD1 for D (6 bases). The CDR3 totals 14 residues. Germline CDR1 is SQVTM and CDR2 is ANQGSEA. For the CDR3, the DNA is TGCAGCGTTGAAGCACAGGGAAGCACAGGTACGCAGTATTTT. Translated, it gives CSVEAQGSTGTQYF.

This sequence joins TRBV27 and TRBJ1-1; D may be TRBD1 (5 bases). Germline V gives CDR1 MNHEY, CDR2 SMNVEV (reference sequence). Deletions cut 7 bases from V and 1 base from J, with 13 bases between. This CDR3 is 14 amino acids long. Written as DNA, the CDR3 is TGTGCCAGCACTCCTTTAGGGGAGAACACTGAAGCTTTCTTT. It is translated as CASTPLGENTEAFF.

The rearrangement links TRBV5-6 to TRBJ2-1; 12 bases map to TRBD1. The CDR3 spans 15 residues. The trim removed 2 bases at V and 9 bases at J, leaving 6 bases unmatched. Germline CDR1 reads SGHDT; CDR2 reads YYEEEE. The CDR3 protein is CASSFRDRGRGEQFF. The CDR3 DNA sequence: TGTGCCAGCAGCTTTAGGGACAGGGGGCGGGGTGAGCAGTTCTTC.

The chain has TRBV30 and TRBJ1-2; TRBD1 aligns across 10 bases. Germline V CDR1 and CDR2: GTSNPN, SVGIG (reference sequence). The CDR3 is 14 residues long. Trimming removed 3 bases from V and 6 bases from J; junction bases left unmatched: 7. In DNA, the CDR3 is TGTGCCTGGAGCCCCGACAGGGGGCACCATGGCTACACCTTC. It specifies CAWSPDRGHHGYTF.

The rearrangement links TRBV7-2 to TRBJ2-6; 11 bases are shared with TRBD1. The CDR3 has 18 residues. Germline assignment: CDR1 SGHTA and CDR2 FQGNSA. The V segment lost 1 base and the J segment 0 bases; nucleotides outside the gene matches: 2. In nucleotides, the CDR3 is TGTGCCAGCAGCTTAGTTGGGACAGGGGGCTCTGGGGCCAACGTCCTGACTTTC. This encodes CASSLVGTGGSGANVLTF.

The chain is built from TRBV6-5 and TRBJ2-5; maybe TRBD1 (6 bases). The CDR3 runs to 15 residues. V was clipped by 5 bases and J by 1 base, with 14 bases between them. Germline CDR1 MNHEY, CDR2 SVGAGI. DNA of the CDR3: TGTGCCAGCAGTCAGACGACAGGTTTCCAAGAGACCCAGTACTTC. This sequence encodes CASSQTTGFQETQYF.

The chain couples TRBV27 to TRBJ2-3; D is undetermined. V lost 5 bases to trimming and J lost 2 bases, with 5 bases between them. Germline-derived CDR1 and CDR2 are MNHEY and SMNVEV (reference sequence). This CDR3 spans 12 amino acids. Written as DNA, the CDR3 is TGTGCCAGCAGTACAATCACAGATACGCAGTATTTT. It codes for CASSTITDTQYF.

This clone appeared once. The chain has TRBV6-1 and TRBJ2-4; 8 bases agree with TRBD2. This CDR3 has 16 amino acids. Germline values: CDR1 MNHNS, CDR2 SASEGT. V lost 2 bases and J lost 5; bases outside the gene matches: 8. This CDR3 is CASSEPTRLAQNIQYF. CDR3 bases: TGTGCCAGCAGTGAACCCACCCGACTAGCGCAAAACATTCAGTACTTC.

CDR3 protein: CASSPGQGNTEAFF. The CDR3 DNA follows: TGCGCCAGCAGCCCAGGACAGGGAAACACTGAAGCTTTCTTT. The rearrangement joins TRBV5-1 to TRBJ1-1; 8 bases agree with TRBD1. The CDR3 length is 14 residues. Germline lookup yields CDR1 SGHRS and CDR2 YFSETQ. V dropped 4 bases and J dropped 2; count of bases not matched to a gene: 4.

This clone has only a few counts. This chain uses TRBV4-3 with TRBJ1-1, with D hard to call. The V and J ends lost 1 base and 1 base respectively, with 7 bases between them. Germline CDR1 LGHNA, CDR2 YSLEER. This CDR3 is built from 14 residues. Written as DNA, the CDR3 is TGCGCCAGCAGCCAAGCAGTTGCGAACACTGAAGCTTTCTTT. It codes for CASSQAVANTEAFF.

The chain employs TRBV27 and TRBJ2-1; 7 nucleotides line up with TRBD1. This CDR3 has 14 residues. Germline CDR1 and CDR2: MNHEY and SMNVEV (reference sequence). The V segment lost 4 bases and the J segment 7 bases; nucleotides outside the gene matches: 7. The CDR3: CASSYLGQENEQFF. CDR3 DNA: TGTGCCAGCAGTTACCTCGGACAGGAGAATGAGCAGTTCTTC.

The V call is TRBV7-2, the J call TRBJ2-7, with TRBD1 matching over 8 bases. The CDR3 runs to 13 residues. Germline V gene data show CDR1 as SGHTA and CDR2 as FQGNSA. The trim removed 5 bases at V and 2 bases at J, leaving 2 bases unmatched. CDR3 in amino acids: CASSTDRAYEQYF. The CDR3 nucleotides are TGTGCCAGCAGCACGGACAGGGCCTACGAGCAGTACTTC.